The source of this TCR beta chain is a study of early T cells in non-severe SARS-CoV-2 infection listed by TCRdb under 2021. Describing the broader study: TCR sequencing used bulk RNA from unsorted whole blood, so alpha and beta chains could not be paired. On the study overall, not on this receptor specifically: VDJdb matching was skewed toward anti-spike CD8 responses and likely underestimated virus-specific expansions by missing private and CD4 specificities.

This clonotype was found many times. Its antigen has not been determined. Per-base qualities were not stored, and no clone one base away is much larger. V lost 4 bases and J lost 5 bases; the stretch between them is 20 bases long. CDR1 and CDR2, looked up from the germline V gene, are SGHAT and FQNNGV. From the cysteine up to the phenylalanine, the CDR3 has a length of 16 residues. Only the CDR3 portion is preserved as DNA: 48 bases, with reading frame beginning at the first base. Libraries were prepared through 5' RACE. Reads for this sample came from a NextSeq 500. In the TCR library protocol, unique molecular identifiers were attached to individual cDNA molecules to correct for PCR bias and sequencing error. Both TCR alpha and beta chains were sequenced, and tight co-correlation was observed between alpha and beta sequence abundances in each sample. From the authors' description of their analysis: Decombinator V4 was used to annotate TCR sequences for V gene, J gene and CDR3. Expanded TCRs were defined as changing significantly between any two time points under a Poisson model with p below 0.0001. TCR abundances were normalised to the total number of TCRs sequenced per sample and expressed as counts per million. TRAV1-2 paired with TRAJ12, TRAJ20 or TRAJ33 defined MAIT TCRs, while TRAV10 paired with TRAJ18 defined iNKT TCRs. VDJdb, accessed 1 November 2021, was searched for CMV, EBV and SARS-CoV-2 annotated TCRs, with TCRs annotated for multiple antigens excluded. Through fastp at Q25 and MiXCR, TCRdb rebuilt clones from the public reads, retaining in-frame beta chains. Records with the same CDR3 protein are collapsed into one entry carrying the most frequent genes and DNA. These V and J calls originate from TCRdb's pipeline instead of the authors' own analysis. For this sample the table gives approximately 50,000 distinct CDR3 sequences, of which around 12% were detected only once. Clones ranked in the top ten supply around 1.4% of the sample.

Set within a cohort of healthcare workers in London, UK, this nested case-control study involved weekly PCR testing of nasopharyngeal swabs along with blood sampling. Healthcare workers were enrolled in the week of the UK lockdown, from 23 to 31 March 2020, and were followed every week for up to roughly 15 weeks. The source material was whole blood. This receptor was taken from an adult who was a healthcare worker with PCR-confirmed SARS-CoV-2 infection or an uninfected control (not recorded which). This sequence uses TRBV11-2 and TRBJ2-5, with TRBD2 perhaps the D gene, on 7 matching bases. The DNA sequence is given as TGTGCCAGCAGCTCAAGGGGGGGGAGGCTCCTCGAGACCCAGTACTTC. It encodes CASSSRGGRLLETQYF.